This TCR beta chain derives from a study of cytomegalovirus exposure and HLA in healthy donors. Study-wide background: There were 65 million to 85 million unique TCRs (from HLA-typed donors) in an early data release.

The PCR used 60 Vbeta and 13 Jbeta primers. Data came from immunoSEQ multiplex PCR; TCRdb stores just in-frame clones and leaves some out. This sample has 90,000 to 150,000 clones, with about 70% found just once. CDR1 and CDR2 from the germline V gene are SGHRS and YFSETQ. CDR3 length equals 14 residues. The V and J ends lost 5 bases and 1 base, in that order; junction bases with no gene match: 4. What was sequenced was PBMCs. The TCR originated in a human donor in good health. The J gene is TRBJ1-1, the V gene TRBV5-1, with 8 nucleotides matching TRBD1. This CDR3 is CASRVQGENTEAFF. Here the CDR3 DNA reads TGCGCCAGCAGGGTACAGGGGGAGAACACTGAAGCTTTCTTT.